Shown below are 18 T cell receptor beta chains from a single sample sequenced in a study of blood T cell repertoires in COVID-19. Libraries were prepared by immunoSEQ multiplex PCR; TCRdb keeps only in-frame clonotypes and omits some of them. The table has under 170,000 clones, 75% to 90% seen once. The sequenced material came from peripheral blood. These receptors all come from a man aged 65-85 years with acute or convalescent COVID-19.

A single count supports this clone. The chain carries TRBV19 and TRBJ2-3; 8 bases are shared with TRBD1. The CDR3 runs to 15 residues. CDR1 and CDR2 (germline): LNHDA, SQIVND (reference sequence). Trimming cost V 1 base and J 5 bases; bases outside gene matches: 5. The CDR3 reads CASSIGGRGQDTQYF. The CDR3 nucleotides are TGTGCCAGTAGTATAGGTGGCAGGGGGCAAGATACGCAGTATTTT.

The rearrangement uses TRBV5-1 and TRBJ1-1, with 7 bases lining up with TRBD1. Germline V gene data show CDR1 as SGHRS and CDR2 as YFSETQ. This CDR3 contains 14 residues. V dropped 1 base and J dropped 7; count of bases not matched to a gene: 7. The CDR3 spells CASSLHRGQGEAFF. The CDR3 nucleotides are TGCGCCAGCAGCTTGCACAGGGGCCAGGGTGAAGCTTTCTTT.

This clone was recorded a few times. The CDR3 DNA is TGTGCCAGCGCTTTCGGAGGGGGAGCGGGAGAGCAGTACTTC. Translated: CASAFGGGAGEQYF. The rearrangement uses TRBV5-4 and TRBJ2-7; TRBD2 might be the D (7 bases). The germline gives CDR1 SGHNT, CDR2 YYREEE (reference sequence). V shed 7 bases and J shed 7 bases, with 21 bases lying between them. The CDR3 length is 14 residues.

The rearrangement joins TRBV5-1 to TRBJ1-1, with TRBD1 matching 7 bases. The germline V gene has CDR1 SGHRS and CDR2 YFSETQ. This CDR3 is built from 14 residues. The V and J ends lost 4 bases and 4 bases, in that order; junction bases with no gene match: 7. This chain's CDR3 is CASSPLQGSTEAFF. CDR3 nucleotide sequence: TGCGCCAGCAGCCCCCTACAGGGGAGCACTGAAGCTTTCTTT.

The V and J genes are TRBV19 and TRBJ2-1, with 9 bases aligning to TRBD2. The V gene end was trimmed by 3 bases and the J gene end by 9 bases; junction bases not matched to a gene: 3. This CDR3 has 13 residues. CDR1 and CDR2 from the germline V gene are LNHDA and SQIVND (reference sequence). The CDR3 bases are TGTGCCAGTAGTATGCCTAGCGGGACTGAGCAGTTCTTC. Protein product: CASSMPSGTEQFF.

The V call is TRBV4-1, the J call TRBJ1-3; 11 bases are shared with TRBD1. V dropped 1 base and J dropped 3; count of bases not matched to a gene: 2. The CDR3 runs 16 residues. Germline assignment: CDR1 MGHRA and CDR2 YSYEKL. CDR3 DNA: TGCGCCAGCAGCCAAGGGACAGGGGGCTTTGGAAACACCATATATTTT. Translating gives CASSQGTGGFGNTIYF.

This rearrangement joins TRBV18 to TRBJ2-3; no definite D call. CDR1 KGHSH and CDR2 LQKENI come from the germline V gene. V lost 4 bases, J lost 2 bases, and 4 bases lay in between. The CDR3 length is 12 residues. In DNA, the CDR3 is TGTGCCAGCTCACAACTCACAGATACGCAGTATTTT. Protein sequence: CASSQLTDTQYF.

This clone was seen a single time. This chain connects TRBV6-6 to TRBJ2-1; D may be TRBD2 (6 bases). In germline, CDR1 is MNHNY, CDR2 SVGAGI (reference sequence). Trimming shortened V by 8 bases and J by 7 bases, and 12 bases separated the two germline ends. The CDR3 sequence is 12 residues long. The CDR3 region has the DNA TGTGCCAGCTATAACGGGAGAAATGAGCAGTTCTTC. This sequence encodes CASYNGRNEQFF.

The CDR3 protein is CASSLDRSSGNTIYF. In nucleotides, the CDR3 is TGTGCCAGCAGTTTGGACAGAAGCTCTGGAAACACCATATATTTT. The V gene is TRBV28, the J gene TRBJ1-3; a weak D match, TRBD1 (6 bases). This CDR3 comprises 15 residues. Germline V gives CDR1 MDHEN, CDR2 SYDVKM. V was cut by 3 bases and J by 0 bases, with 9 bases left in between.

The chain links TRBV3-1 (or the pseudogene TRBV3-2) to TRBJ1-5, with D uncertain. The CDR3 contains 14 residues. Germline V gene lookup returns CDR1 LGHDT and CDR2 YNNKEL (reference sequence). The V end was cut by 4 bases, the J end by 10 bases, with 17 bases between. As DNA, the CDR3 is TGTGCCAGCAGCCCTACCGACGGTACTAGTCCCCAGCATTTT. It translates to CASSPTDGTSPQHF.

DNA for the CDR3: TGTGCCAGTAGGGACGCGGGGCCCTCCTATGGCTACACCTTC. It specifies CASRDAGPSYGYTF. The V and J genes are TRBV27 and TRBJ1-2; D may be TRBD1 (5 bases). The V end was cut by 9 bases, the J end by 4 bases, with 18 bases between. In germline, CDR1 is MNHEY, CDR2 SMNVEV (reference sequence). The CDR3 runs 14 residues.

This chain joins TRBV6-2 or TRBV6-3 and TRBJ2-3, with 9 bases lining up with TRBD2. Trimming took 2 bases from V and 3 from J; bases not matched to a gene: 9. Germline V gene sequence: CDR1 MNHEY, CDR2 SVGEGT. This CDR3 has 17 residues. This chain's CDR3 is CASSYGVSGSFTDTQYF. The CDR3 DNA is TGTGCCAGCAGTTACGGGGTTAGCGGGAGTTTTACAGATACGCAGTATTTT.

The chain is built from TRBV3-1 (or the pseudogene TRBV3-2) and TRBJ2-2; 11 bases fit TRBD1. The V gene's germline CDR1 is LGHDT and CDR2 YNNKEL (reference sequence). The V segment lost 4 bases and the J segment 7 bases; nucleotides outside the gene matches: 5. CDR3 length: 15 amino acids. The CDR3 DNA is TGTGCCAGCAGCCCACGGACAGGGGGCATCGGGGAGCTGTTTTTT. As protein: CASSPRTGGIGELFF.

CDR3 protein: CASKIQGTGPNEKLFF. In nucleotides, the CDR3 is TGTGCCAGCAAAATCCAGGGGACAGGGCCCAATGAAAAACTGTTTTTT. The chain uses TRBV28 and TRBJ1-4; 9 bases line up with TRBD1. The CDR3 has 16 residues. Germline V CDR1 and CDR2: MDHEN, SYDVKM. V shed 7 bases, J shed 5 bases, and the junction held 11 bases outside the gene matches.

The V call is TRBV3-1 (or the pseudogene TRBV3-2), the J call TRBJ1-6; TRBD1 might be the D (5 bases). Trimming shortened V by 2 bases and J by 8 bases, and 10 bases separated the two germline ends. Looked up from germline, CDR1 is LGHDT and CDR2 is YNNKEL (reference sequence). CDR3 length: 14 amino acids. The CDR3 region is CASSQSFRDSPLHF. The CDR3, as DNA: TGTGCCAGCAGCCAATCCTTCAGGGATTCACCCCTCCACTTT.

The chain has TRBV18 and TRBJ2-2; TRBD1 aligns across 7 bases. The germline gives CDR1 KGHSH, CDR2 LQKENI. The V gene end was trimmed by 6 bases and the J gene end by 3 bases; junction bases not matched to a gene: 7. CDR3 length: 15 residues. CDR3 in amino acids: CASSSRQGDTGELFF. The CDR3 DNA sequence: TGTGCCAGCTCGTCGAGACAGGGAGACACCGGGGAGCTGTTTTTT.

Written as DNA, the CDR3 is TGCAGTGCTAGTACGGGGGGTAGCACAGATACGCAGTATTTT. This gives the protein CSASTGGSTDTQYF. The genes are TRBV20-1 and TRBJ2-3, with 7 bases lining up with TRBD2. After removal of 3 bases from V and 0 bases from J, the junction contained 3 bases not matched to a gene. The CDR3 is 14 residues long. Per germline, CDR1 DFQATT and CDR2 SNEGSKA (reference sequence).

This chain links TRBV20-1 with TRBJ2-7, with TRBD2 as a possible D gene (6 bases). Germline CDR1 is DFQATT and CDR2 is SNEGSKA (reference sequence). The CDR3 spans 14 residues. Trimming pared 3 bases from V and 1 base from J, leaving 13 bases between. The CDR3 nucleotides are TGCAGTGCTAGTACGGGACTCGTATCCTACGAGCAGTACTTC. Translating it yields CSASTGLVSYEQYF.